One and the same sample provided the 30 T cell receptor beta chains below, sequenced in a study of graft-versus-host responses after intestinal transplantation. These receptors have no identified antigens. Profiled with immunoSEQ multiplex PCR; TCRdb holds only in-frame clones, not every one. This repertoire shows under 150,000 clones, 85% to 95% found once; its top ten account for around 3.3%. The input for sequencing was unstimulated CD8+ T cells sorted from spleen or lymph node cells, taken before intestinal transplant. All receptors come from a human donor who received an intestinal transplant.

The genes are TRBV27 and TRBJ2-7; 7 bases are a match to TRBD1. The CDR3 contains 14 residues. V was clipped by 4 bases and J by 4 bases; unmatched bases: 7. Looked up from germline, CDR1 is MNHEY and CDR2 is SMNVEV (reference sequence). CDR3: CASSYLQGKYEQYF. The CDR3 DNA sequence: TGTGCCAGCAGTTACCTACAGGGGAAGTACGAGCAGTACTTC.

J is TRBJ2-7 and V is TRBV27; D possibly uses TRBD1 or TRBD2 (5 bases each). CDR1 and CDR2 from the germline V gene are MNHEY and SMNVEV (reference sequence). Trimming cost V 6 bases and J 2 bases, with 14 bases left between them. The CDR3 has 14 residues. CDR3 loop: CASSPWPGPYEQYF. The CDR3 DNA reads TGTGCCAGCAGCCCCTGGCCGGGGCCCTACGAGCAGTACTTC.

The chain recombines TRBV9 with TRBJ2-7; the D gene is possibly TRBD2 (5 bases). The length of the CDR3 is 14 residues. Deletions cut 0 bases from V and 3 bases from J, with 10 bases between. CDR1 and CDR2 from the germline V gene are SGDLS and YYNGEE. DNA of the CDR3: TGTGCCAGCAGCGTAGGAGGAGGAATCTACGAGCAGTACTTC. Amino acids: CASSVGGGIYEQYF.

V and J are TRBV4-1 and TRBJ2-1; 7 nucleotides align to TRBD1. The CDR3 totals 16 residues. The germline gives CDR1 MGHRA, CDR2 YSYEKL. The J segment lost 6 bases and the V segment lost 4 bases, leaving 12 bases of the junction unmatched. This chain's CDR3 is CASSPYFMRGLNEQFF. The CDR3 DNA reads TGCGCCAGCAGCCCGTACTTTATGAGGGGGCTCAATGAGCAGTTCTTC.

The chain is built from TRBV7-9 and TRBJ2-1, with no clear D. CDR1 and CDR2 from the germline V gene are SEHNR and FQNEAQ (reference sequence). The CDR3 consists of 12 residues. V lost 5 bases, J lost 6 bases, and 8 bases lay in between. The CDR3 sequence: CASSRWVNEQFF. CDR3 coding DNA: TGTGCCAGCAGCCGTTGGGTCAATGAGCAGTTCTTC.

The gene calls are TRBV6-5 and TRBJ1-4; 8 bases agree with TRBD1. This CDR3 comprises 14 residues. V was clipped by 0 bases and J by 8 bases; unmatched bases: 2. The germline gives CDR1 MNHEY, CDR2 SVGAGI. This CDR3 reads CASSYSTGDEKLFF. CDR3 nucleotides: TGTGCCAGCAGTTACTCGACAGGGGACGAAAAACTGTTTTTT.

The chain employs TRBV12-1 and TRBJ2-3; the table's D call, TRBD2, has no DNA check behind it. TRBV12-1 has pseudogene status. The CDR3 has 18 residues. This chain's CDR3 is CASSPRTSGRVGTDTQYF. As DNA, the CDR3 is TGTGCCAGCAGCCCGAGGACTAGCGGGAGGGTGGGCACAGATACGCAGTATTTT.

CDR3 in DNA: TGCGCCAGCAGCCAGCAAAACGGGGTGGATGGCTACACCTTC. As protein: CASSQQNGVDGYTF. V gene TRBV4-1 combines with J gene TRBJ1-2; no definite D call. Germline V gene data show CDR1 as MGHRA and CDR2 as YSYEKL. Trimming took 3 bases from V and 6 from J, leaving 14 bases between them. The CDR3 is 14 residues long.

CDR3 residues: CASSLGNYEQYF. The CDR3 DNA follows: TGTGCCAGCAGCTTGGGGAACTACGAGCAGTACTTC. The rearrangement joins TRBV5-4 to TRBJ2-7, with D hard to call. This CDR3 comprises 12 residues. The germline V gene has CDR1 SGHNT and CDR2 YYREEE (reference sequence). The germline V and J ends were trimmed by 0 bases and 3 bases, with 4 bases remaining between them.

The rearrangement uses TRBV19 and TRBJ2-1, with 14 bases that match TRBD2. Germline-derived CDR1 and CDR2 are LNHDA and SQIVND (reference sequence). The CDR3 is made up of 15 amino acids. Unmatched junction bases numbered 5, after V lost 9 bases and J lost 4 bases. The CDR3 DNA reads TGTGCCAGCGGACTAGCGGGAGGTGTGTACAATGAGCAGTTCTTC. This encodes CASGLAGGVYNEQFF.

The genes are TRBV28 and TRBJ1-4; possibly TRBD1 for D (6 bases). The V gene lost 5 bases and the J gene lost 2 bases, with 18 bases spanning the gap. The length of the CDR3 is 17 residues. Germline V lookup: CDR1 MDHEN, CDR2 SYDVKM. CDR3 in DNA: TGTGCCAGCAGTGTAGAACAGGGTTTTATGACTAATGAAAAACTGTTTTTT. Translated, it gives CASSVEQGFMTNEKLFF. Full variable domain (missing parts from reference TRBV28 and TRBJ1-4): DVKVTQSSRYLVKRTGEKVFLECVQDMDHENMFWYRQDPGLGLRLIYFSYDVKMKEKGDIPEGYSVSREKKERFSLILESASTNQTSMYLCASSVEQGFMTNEKLFFGSGTQLSVL.

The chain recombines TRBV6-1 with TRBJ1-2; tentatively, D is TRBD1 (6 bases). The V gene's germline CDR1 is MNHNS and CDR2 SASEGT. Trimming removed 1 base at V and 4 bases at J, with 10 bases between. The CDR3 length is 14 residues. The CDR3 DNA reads TGTGCCAGCAGTGAAGACAGGGTTAGCTATGGCTACACCTTC. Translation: CASSEDRVSYGYTF.

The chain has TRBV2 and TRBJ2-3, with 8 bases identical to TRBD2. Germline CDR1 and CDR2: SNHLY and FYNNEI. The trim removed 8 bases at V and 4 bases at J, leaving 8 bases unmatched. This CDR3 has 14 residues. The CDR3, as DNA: TGTGCCAGCCGGGCGGGAGGATCCCCAGATACGCAGTATTTT. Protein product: CASRAGGSPDTQYF.

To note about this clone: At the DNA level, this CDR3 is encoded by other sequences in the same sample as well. CDR3 protein: CASSLQGAYEQYF. The DNA of the CDR3 is TGTGCCAGCAGTTTACAGGGGGCGTACGAGCAGTACTTC. The genes are TRBV28 and TRBJ2-7; 8 nucleotides agree with TRBD1. In germline, CDR1 is MDHEN, CDR2 SYDVKM. This CDR3 has 13 amino acids. After removal of 2 bases from V and 4 bases from J, the junction contained 1 base not matched to a gene.

The CDR3, as DNA: TGTGCCAGCAGCATAAGACCGGGAGATGAAACCGGGGAGCTGTTTTTT. Residues: CASSIRPGDETGELFF. The chain couples TRBV9 to TRBJ2-2, with D possibly TRBD2 on 6 matching bases. This CDR3 region has 16 residues. Germline V lookup: CDR1 SGDLS, CDR2 YYNGEE. Trimming removed 4 bases from V and 5 bases from J, with 18 bases in between. The full variable domain, in which reference TRBV9 and TRBJ2-2 provide the parts outside the CDR3, is DSGVTQTPKHLITATGQRVTLRCSPRSGDLSVYWYQQSLDQGLQFLIQYYNGEERAKGNILERFSAQQFPDLHSELNLSSLELGDSALYFCASSIRPGDETGELFFGEGSRLTVL.

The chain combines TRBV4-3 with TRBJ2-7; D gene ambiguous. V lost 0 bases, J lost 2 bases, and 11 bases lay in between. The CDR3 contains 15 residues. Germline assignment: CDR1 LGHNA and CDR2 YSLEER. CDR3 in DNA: TGCGCCAGCAGCCAAGATCTGGGCAACACCTACGAGCAGTACTTC. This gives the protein CASSQDLGNTYEQYF.

The CDR3 DNA reads TGCAGTGCGGAGACAGGAGATACGCAGTATTTT. Translated, it gives CSAETGDTQYF. The rearrangement uses TRBV20-1 and TRBJ2-3; TRBD1 is a possible D gene (6 bases). Germline assignment: CDR1 DFQATT and CDR2 SNEGSKA (reference sequence). This CDR3 contains 11 residues. Trimming removed 6 bases at V and 5 bases at J, with 9 bases between.

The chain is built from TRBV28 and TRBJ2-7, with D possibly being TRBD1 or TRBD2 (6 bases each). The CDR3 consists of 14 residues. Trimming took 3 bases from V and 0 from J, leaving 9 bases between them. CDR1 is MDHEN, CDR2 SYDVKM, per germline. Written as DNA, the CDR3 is TGTGCCAGCAGTTTCGGGGGCTCCTCCTACGAGCAGTACTTC. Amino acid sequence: CASSFGGSSYEQYF.

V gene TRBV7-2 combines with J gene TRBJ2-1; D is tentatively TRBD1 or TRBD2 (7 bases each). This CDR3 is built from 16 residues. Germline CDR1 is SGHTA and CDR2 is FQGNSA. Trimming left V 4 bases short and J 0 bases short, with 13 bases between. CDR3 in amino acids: CASSSTGTNSYNEQFF. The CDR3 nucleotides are TGTGCCAGCAGCTCGACAGGGACTAACTCCTACAATGAGCAGTTCTTC.

The CDR3 DNA follows: TGTGCCAGTAGCACGATAGGGACAGCATCCTACGAGCAGTACTTC. Translation gives CASSTIGTASYEQYF. The V and J genes are TRBV19 and TRBJ2-7, with 7 nucleotides matching TRBD1. The J segment lost 1 base and the V segment lost 6 bases, leaving 9 bases of the junction unmatched. This CDR3 spans 15 amino acids. Germline V gene lookup returns CDR1 LNHDA and CDR2 SQIVND (reference sequence).

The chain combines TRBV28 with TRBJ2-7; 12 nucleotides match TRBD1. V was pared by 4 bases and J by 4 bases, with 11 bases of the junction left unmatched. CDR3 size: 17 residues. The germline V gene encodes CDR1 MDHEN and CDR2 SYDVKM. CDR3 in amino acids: CASSSSLWDRGRYEQYF. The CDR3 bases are TGTGCCAGCAGTTCCTCACTCTGGGACAGGGGGCGGTACGAGCAGTACTTC.

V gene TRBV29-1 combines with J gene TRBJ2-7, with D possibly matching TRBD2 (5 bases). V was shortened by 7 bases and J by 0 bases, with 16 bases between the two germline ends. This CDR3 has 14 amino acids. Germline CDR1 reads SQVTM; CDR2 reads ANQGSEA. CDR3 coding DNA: TGCAGCGCTTATACGGGGAGTTCCTCCTACGAGCAGTACTTC. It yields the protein CSAYTGSSSYEQYF.

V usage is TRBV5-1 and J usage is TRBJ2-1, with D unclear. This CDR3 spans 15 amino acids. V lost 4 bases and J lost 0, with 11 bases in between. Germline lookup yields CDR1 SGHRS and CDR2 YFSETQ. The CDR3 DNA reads TGCGCCAGCAGCACTCGGTGGTCCTCCTACAATGAGCAGTTCTTC. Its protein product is CASSTRWSSYNEQFF.

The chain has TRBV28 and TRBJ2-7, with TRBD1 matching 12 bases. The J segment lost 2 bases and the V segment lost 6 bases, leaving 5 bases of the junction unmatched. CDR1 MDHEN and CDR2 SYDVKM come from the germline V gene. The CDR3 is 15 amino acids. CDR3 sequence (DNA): TGTGCCAGCAGATCCGGGACAGGGGGCGCCTACGAGCAGTACTTC. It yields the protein CASRSGTGGAYEQYF.

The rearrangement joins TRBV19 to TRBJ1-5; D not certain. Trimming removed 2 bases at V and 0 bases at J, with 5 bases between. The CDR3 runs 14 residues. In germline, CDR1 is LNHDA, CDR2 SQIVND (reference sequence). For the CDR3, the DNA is TGTGCCAGTAGTATAACCGATAGCAATCAGCCCCAGCATTTT. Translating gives CASSITDSNQPQHF.

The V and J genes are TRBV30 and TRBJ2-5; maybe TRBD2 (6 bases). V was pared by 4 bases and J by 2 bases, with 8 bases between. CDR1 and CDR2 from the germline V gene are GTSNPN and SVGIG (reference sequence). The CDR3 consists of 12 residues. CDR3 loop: CAWNSGQETQYF. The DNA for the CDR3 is TGTGCCTGGAATAGCGGACAAGAGACCCAGTACTTC.

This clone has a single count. Here the CDR3 reads CASSLAHREMGWDGYTF. The CDR3 DNA sequence: TGTGCCAGCAGCTTAGCCCACAGGGAAATGGGTTGGGATGGCTACACCTTC. This chain links TRBV7-8 with TRBJ1-2; D perhaps matches TRBD1 (6 bases). V lost 0 bases to trimming and J lost 6 bases, with 20 bases between them. The CDR3 is 17 residues long. Germline values: CDR1 SGHVS, CDR2 FQNEAQ. The full variable domain, its missing parts supplied by reference TRBV7-8 and TRBJ1-2, is GAGVSQSPRYKVAKRGQDVALRCDPISGHVSLFWYQQALGQGPEFLTYFQNEAQLDKSGLPSDRFFAERPEGSVSTLKIQRTQQEDSAVYLCASSLAHREMGWDGYTFGSGTRLTVV.

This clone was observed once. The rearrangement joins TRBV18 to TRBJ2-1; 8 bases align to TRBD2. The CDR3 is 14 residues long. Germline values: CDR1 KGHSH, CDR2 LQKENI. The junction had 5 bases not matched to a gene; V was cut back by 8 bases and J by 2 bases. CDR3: CASLGGAPYNEQFF. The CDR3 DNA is TGTGCCAGCCTCGGGGGGGCCCCCTACAATGAGCAGTTCTTC.

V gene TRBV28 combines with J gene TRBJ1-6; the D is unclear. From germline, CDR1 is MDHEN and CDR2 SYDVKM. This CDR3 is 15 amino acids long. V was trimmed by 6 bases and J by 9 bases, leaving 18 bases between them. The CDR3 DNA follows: TGTGCCAGCAGAGGCGGCGGGTTCGAGGGTTCACCCCTCCACTTT. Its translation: CASRGGGFEGSPLHF. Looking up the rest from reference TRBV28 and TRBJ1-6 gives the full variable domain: DVKVTQSSRYLVKRTGEKVFLECVQDMDHENMFWYRQDPGLGLRLIYFSYDVKMKEKGDIPEGYSVSREKKERFSLILESASTNQTSMYLCASRGGGFEGSPLHFGNGTRLTVT.

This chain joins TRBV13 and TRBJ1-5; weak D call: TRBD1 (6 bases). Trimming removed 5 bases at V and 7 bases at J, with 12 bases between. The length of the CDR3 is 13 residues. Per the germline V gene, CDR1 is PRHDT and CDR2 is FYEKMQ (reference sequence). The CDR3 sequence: CASSQEGEQPQHF. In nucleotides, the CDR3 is TGTGCCAGCAGCCAAGAGGGGGAACAGCCCCAGCATTTT.